This TCR beta chain was recovered during a study of blood T cell repertoires in COVID-19. Background on the study: PBMCs, B-cell-depleted T cells, or T cells provided the cDNA or gDNA that made up the material.

In the study's own analysis: From reference gene primer amplification, estimates of nucleated cell counts were derived. Produced via immunoSEQ multiplex PCR; TCRdb's table is partial and in-frame only. V and J calls and clone size come straight from that table; D and trimming were deduced from the DNA. The table has some 260,000 clones, around 90% seen once; the top ten hold around 9.6%. Germline V gives CDR1 MNHEY, CDR2 SMNVEV (reference sequence). V lost 3 bases, J lost 1 base, and 9 bases lay in between. The CDR3 is 14 amino acids. Enrolment of Seattle patients took place during active infection, and they were followed longitudinally.

The rearrangement links TRBV27 to TRBJ1-1, with D maybe TRBD1 (5 bases). Source material: peripheral blood. The receptor was derived from a woman between 65 and 79 years old with COVID-19, enrolled during active disease. The CDR3 spells CASSFPGGNTEAFF. CDR3 DNA: TGTGCCAGCAGTTTCCCCGGGGGGAACACTGAAGCTTTCTTT.